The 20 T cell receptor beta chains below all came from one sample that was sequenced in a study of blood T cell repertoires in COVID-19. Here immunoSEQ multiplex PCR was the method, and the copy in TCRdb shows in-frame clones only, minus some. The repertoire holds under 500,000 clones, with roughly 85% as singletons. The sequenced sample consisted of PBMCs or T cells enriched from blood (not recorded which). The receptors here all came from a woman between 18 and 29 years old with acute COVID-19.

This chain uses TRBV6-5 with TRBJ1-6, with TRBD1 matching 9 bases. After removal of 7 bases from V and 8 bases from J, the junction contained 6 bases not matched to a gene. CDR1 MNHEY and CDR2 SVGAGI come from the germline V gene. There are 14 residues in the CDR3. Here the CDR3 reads CASTLGQGYSPLHF. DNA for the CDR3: TGTGCCAGCACCCTGGGACAGGGCTATTCACCCCTCCACTTT.

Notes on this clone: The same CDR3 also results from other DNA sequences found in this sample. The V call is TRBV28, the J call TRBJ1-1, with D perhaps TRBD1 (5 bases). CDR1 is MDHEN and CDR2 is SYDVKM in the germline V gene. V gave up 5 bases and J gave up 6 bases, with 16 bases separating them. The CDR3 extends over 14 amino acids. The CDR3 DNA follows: TGTGCCAGCAGTCTATCAGGGAGGAGGGCTGAAGCTTTCTTT. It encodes CASSLSGRRAEAFF. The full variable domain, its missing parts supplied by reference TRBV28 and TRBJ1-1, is DVKVTQSSRYLVKRTGEKVFLECVQDMDHENMFWYRQDPGLGLRLIYFSYDVKMKEKGDIPEGYSVSREKKERFSLILESASTNQTSMYLCASSLSGRRAEAFFGQGTRLTVV.

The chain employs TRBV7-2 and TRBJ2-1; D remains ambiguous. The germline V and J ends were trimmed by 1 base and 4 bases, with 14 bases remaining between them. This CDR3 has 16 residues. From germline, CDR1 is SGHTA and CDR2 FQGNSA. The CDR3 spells CASSLESGGTYNEQFF. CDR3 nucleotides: TGTGCCAGCAGCTTAGAGTCCGGCGGTACATACAATGAGCAGTTCTTC.

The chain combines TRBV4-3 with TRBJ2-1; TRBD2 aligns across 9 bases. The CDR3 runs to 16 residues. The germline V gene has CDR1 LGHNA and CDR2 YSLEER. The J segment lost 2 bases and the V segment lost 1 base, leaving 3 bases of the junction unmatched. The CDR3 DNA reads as TGCGCCAGCAGCCAAGTTCCTAGCGGGGCCTACAATGAGCAGTTCTTC. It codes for CASSQVPSGAYNEQFF.

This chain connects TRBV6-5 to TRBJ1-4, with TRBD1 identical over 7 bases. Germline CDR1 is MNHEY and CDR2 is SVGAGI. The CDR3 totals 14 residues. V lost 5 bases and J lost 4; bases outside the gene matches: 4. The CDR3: CASSRQGVNEKLFF. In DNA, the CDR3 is TGTGCCAGCAGTCGACAGGGAGTTAATGAAAAACTGTTTTTT.

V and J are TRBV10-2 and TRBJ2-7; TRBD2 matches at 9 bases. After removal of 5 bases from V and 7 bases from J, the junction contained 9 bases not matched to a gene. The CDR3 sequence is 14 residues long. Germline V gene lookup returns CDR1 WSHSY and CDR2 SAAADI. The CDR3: CASSPGGLANEQYF. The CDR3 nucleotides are TGCGCCAGCAGTCCCGGAGGACTAGCGAATGAGCAGTACTTC.

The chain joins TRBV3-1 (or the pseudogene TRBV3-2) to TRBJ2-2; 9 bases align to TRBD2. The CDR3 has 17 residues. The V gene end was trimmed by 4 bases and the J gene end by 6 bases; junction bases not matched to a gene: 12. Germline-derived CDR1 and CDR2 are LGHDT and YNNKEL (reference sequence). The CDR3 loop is CASSPQVVRGGPGELFF. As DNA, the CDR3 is TGTGCCAGCAGCCCCCAGGTGGTGCGGGGGGGCCCCGGGGAGCTGTTTTTT.

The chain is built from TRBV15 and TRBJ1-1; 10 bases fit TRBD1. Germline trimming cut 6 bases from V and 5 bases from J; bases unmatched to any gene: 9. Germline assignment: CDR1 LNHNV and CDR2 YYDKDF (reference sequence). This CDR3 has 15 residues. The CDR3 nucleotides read TGTGCCACCAGGGATAGGACAGGGGGATGGACTGAAGCTTTCTTT. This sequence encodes CATRDRTGGWTEAFF.

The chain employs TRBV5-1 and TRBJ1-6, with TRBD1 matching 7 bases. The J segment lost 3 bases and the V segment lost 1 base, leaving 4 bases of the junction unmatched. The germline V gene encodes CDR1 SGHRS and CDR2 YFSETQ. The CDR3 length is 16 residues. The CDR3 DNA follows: TGCGCCAGCAGCTTGCATCGGGACAGCTATAATTCACCCCTCCACTTT. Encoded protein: CASSLHRDSYNSPLHF.

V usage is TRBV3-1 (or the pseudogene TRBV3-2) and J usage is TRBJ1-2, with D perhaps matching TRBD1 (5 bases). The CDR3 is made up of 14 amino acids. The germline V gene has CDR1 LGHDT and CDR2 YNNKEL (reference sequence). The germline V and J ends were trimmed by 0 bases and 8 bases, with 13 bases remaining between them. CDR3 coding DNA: TGTGCCAGCAGCCAAGATAACGGGGGAGGCGGCTACACCTTC. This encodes CASSQDNGGGGYTF.

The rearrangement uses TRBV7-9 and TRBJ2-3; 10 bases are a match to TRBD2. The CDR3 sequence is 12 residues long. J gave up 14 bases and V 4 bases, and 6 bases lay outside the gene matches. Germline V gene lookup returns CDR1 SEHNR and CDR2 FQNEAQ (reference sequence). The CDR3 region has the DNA TGTGCCAGCAGCTCAAGCGGGGGGGCCTTGTATTTT. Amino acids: CASSSSGGALYF.

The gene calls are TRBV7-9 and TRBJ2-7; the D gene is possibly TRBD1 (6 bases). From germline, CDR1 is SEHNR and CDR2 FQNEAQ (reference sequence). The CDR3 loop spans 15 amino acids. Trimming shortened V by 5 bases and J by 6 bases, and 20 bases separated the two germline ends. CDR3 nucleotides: TGTGCCAGCAGCGCCACCGGGACACCTACGGCCGAGCAGTACTTC. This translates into CASSATGTPTAEQYF.

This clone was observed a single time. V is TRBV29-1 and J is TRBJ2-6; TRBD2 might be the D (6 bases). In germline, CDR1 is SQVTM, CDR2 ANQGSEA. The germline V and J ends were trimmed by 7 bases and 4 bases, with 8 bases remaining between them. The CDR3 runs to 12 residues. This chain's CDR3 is CSAAGGANVLTF. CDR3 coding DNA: TGCAGCGCTGCGGGGGGGGCCAACGTCCTGACTTTC.

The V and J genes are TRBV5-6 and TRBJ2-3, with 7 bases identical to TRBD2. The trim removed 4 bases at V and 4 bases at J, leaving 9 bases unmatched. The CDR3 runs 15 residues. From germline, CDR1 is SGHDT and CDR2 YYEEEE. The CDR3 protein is CASSLASGDSDTQYF. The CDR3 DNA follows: TGTGCCAGCAGCCTTGCTAGCGGCGATTCAGATACGCAGTATTTT. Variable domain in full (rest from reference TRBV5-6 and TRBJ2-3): DAGVTQSPTHLIKTRGQQVTLRCSPKSGHDTVSWYQQALGQGPQFIFQYYEEEERQRGNFPDRFSGHQFPNYSSELNVNALLLGDSALYLCASSLASGDSDTQYFGPGTRLTVL.

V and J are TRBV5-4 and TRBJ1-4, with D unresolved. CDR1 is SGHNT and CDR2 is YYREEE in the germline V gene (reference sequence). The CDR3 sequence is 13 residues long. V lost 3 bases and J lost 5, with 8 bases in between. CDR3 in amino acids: CASSSRENEKLFF. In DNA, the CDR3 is TGTGCCAGCAGCTCTAGAGAGAATGAAAAACTGTTTTTT.

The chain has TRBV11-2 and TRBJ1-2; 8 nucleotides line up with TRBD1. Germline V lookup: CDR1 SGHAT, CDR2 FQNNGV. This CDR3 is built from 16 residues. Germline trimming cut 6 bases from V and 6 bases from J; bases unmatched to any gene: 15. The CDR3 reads CASSIRTRQGTNGYTF. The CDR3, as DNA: TGTGCCAGCAGTATCAGGACCCGACAGGGGACTAATGGCTACACCTTC.

The CDR3 spells CASSEGASYGYTF. The CDR3 DNA sequence: TGTGCCAGCAGCGAGGGGGCCAGCTATGGCTACACCTTC. This chain links TRBV5-6 with TRBJ1-2; 7 bases fit TRBD1. The CDR3 sequence is 13 residues long. The V segment lost 4 bases and the J segment 4 bases; nucleotides outside the gene matches: 4. Germline V gene lookup returns CDR1 SGHDT and CDR2 YYEEEE.

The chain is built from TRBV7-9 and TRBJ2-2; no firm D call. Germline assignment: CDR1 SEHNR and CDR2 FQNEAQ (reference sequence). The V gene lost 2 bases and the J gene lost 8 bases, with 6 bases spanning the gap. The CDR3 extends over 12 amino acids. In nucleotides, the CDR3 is TGTGCCAGCAGCTTAACATCGGGGGAGCTGTTTTTT. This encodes CASSLTSGELFF. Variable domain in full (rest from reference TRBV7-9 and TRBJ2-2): DTGVSQNPRHKITKRGQNVTFRCDPISEHNRLYWYRQTLGQGPEFLTYFQNEAQLEKSRLLSDRFSAERPKGSFSTLEIQRTEQGDSAMYLCASSLTSGELFFGEGSRLTVL.

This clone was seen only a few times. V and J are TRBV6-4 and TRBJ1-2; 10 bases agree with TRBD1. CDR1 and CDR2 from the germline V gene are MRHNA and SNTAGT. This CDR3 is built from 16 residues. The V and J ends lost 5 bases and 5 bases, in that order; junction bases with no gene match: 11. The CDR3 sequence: CASSPTGTGDPYGYTF. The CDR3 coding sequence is TGTGCCAGCAGTCCTACCGGGACAGGGGACCCTTATGGCTACACCTTC.

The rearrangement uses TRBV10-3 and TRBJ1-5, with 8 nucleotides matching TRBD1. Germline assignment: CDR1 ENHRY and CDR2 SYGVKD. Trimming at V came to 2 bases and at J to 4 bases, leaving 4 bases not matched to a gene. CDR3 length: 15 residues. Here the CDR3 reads CAISEGQGGNQPQHF. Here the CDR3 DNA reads TGTGCCATCAGTGAGGGACAGGGTGGTAATCAGCCCCAGCATTTT.